The rows below give T cell receptor beta chains drawn from one sample of a study of OX40 agonist ivuxolimab in advanced cancers. The table came from immunoSEQ multiplex PCR; TCRdb's copy has only in-frame clones and leaves some out. The sample includes about 100,000 clones, 85% to 95% of them seen just once. The material was CD4+ or CD8+ T cells sorted from blood, obtained in a trial of the OX40 agonist ivuxolimab. The receptors come from an adult with an advanced solid tumor such as melanoma, head and neck, liver or kidney cancer. Each CDR3 is given with its conserved first and last residue. Each record gives: CDR3 protein, V gene, J gene.

CDR3: CASSPTGRNEQFF
V: TRBV7-6
J: TRBJ2-1

CDR3: CASSFSGLAGVGAAYEQYF
V: TRBV5-1
J: TRBJ2-7

CDR3: CARSPGESDQPQHF
V: TRBV5-3
J: TRBJ1-5

CDR3: CASSQVGTGIYGYTF
V: TRBV14
J: TRBJ1-2

CDR3: CASSYTGDDTGELFF
V: TRBV27
J: TRBJ2-2

CDR3: CSVDVPGRSYNEQFF
V: TRBV29-1
J: TRBJ2-1

CDR3: CASSHSREGSGDRAGELFF
V: TRBV9
J: TRBJ2-2

CDR3: CASSWGYHEQYF
V: TRBV7-2
J: TRBJ2-7

CDR3: CATKGGTDTQYF
V: TRBV13
J: TRBJ2-3

CDR3: CASSQDRRAYEQYF
V: TRBV4-3
J: TRBJ2-7

CDR3: CASSQIQTNTIYF
V: TRBV13
J: TRBJ1-3

CDR3: CASSQLAGGDPTDTQYF
V: TRBV4-1
J: TRBJ2-3

CDR3: CASSLARVNEQFF
V: TRBV5-1
J: TRBJ2-1

CDR3: CASSFPTGSSYNEQFF
V: TRBV13
J: TRBJ2-1

CDR3: CASSELGRPQETQYF
V: TRBV10-2
J: TRBJ2-5